What follows is one TCR beta chain and its context. Its antigen remains unidentified. These data belong to a study of a mutant IDH1 vaccine in newly diagnosed glioma. Study-wide background: Most patients had radiochemotherapy with temozolomide before enrollment; others had one alone.

This CDR3 region has 15 residues. Per the germline V gene, CDR1 is SGHRS and CDR2 is YFSETQ. V gave up 4 bases and J gave up 2 bases, with 16 bases separating them. Time point: week 35, safety follow-up. Each vaccine dose was 300 ug of mutant IDH1 20-mer peptide, with topical imiquimod. TCRdb's table, derived via immunoSEQ multiplex PCR, lists solely in-frame clones and lacks some. Among about 46,000 clones listed, approximately 92% were seen once. Material: PBMCs, obtained from a glioma patient whose treatment included an IDH1 peptide vaccine. The chain employs TRBV5-1 and TRBJ2-7; D is uncertain. The TCR comes from a man aged 50-59 years with glioma. CDR3 nucleotide sequence: TGCGCCAGCAGCATGACTCAAGAGAGCCCCTACGAGCAGTACTTC. Encoded protein: CASSMTQESPYEQYF.